These 10 T cell receptor beta chains were sequenced from one sample in a study of shared clonotypes between healthy human individuals. The table came from immunoSEQ multiplex PCR; TCRdb's copy has only in-frame clones and leaves some out. The table includes hundreds of thousands of clones, about 96% detected once. CD8 cells classed as naive were CD45RO-negative and positively selected for CCR7, excluding terminally differentiated effector memory CD45RA+ cells. What was sequenced was naive CD8+ T cells sorted from blood. These receptors were taken from a woman in her twenties or thirties in good health.

The chain uses TRBV13 and TRBJ2-5, with unresolved D. Trimming pared 5 bases from V and 5 bases from J, leaving 12 bases between. Per the germline V gene, CDR1 is PRHDT and CDR2 is FYEKMQ (reference sequence). The CDR3 is 13 residues long. For the CDR3, the DNA is TGTGCCAGCAGCGAGCAACGTGGGGAGACCCAGTACTTC. Protein sequence: CASSEQRGETQYF.

The J gene is TRBJ2-2, the V gene TRBV18; 8 nucleotides match TRBD2. Per the germline V gene, CDR1 is KGHSH and CDR2 is LQKENI. This CDR3 is built from 18 residues. The V gene end was trimmed by 3 bases and the J gene end by 0 bases; junction bases not matched to a gene: 9. In DNA, the CDR3 is TGTGCCAGCTCACCTCTGGCGGGAGGCCCCGCGAACACCGGGGAGCTGTTTTTT. Encoded protein: CASSPLAGGPANTGELFF.

This chain uses TRBV30 with TRBJ2-5, with 9 positions matching TRBD2. CDR3 size: 16 residues. Losses at the gene ends were 0 bases for V and 5 bases for J; bases not matched to a gene: 10. Germline loops: CDR1 GTSNPN, CDR2 SVGIG (reference sequence). CDR3 bases: TGTGCCTGGAGTGTTTGGGGCGGGAGGGCCGCTGAGACCCAGTACTTC. Translated: CAWSVWGGRAAETQYF.

This chain links TRBV28 with TRBJ1-1; D perhaps matches TRBD1 (5 bases). Germline lookup yields CDR1 MDHEN and CDR2 SYDVKM. This CDR3 has 14 amino acids. V lost 3 bases and J lost 1, with 9 bases in between. CDR3 in amino acids: CASSFFQGNTEAFF. CDR3 sequence (DNA): TGTGCCAGCAGTTTTTTCCAGGGGAACACTGAAGCTTTCTTT.

This clone has more than one count but fewer than ten. The chain couples TRBV6-1 to TRBJ1-5, with a weak D call TRBD1 (5 bases). There are 9 residues in the CDR3. CDR1 is MNHNS and CDR2 is SASEGT in the germline V gene. The CDR3 reads CAEGQPQHF. The CDR3 DNA follows: TGTGCAGAGGGGCAGCCCCAGCATTTT.

This clone was seen a single time. V usage is TRBV28 and J usage is TRBJ2-7; D remains ambiguous. The CDR3 is made up of 12 amino acids. The germline CDR1 and CDR2 sequences are MDHEN and SYDVKM. V lost 10 bases and J lost 2, with 12 bases in between. The CDR3 nucleotides read TGTGCCATAGGAGCACTAACCTACGAGCAGTACTTC. The encoded protein is CAIGALTYEQYF.

The V call is TRBV19, the J call TRBJ2-3; TRBD2 is a possible D gene (6 bases). CDR1 and CDR2 from the germline V gene are LNHDA and SQIVND (reference sequence). The CDR3 contains 16 residues. The V gene lost 4 bases and the J gene lost 4 bases, with 18 bases spanning the gap. In nucleotides, the CDR3 is TGTGCCAGTAGTACTAGGACTAAGAATCCCCCAGATACGCAGTATTTT. It yields the protein CASSTRTKNPPDTQYF.

The chain employs TRBV27 and TRBJ2-1; TRBD2 matches 14 bases. After removal of 5 bases from V and 7 bases from J, the junction contained 7 bases not matched to a gene. The CDR3 sequence is 16 residues long. Per the germline V gene, CDR1 is MNHEY and CDR2 is SMNVEV (reference sequence). CDR3 sequence (DNA): TGTGCCAGCAGTCCAACGACTAGCGGGAGGGGTAATGAGCAGTTCTTC. Protein sequence: CASSPTTSGRGNEQFF.

The rearrangement links TRBV18 to TRBJ1-5, with no clear D. The CDR3 covers 13 residues. Germline CDR1 KGHSH, CDR2 LQKENI. V lost 6 bases, J lost 1 base, and 7 bases lay in between. The CDR3 sequence is CASSRESNQPQHF. The CDR3 DNA reads as TGTGCCAGCTCCCGCGAGAGCAATCAGCCCCAGCATTTT.

This chain uses TRBV25-1 with TRBJ2-7; D may match TRBD1 or TRBD2 (5 bases each). This CDR3 spans 14 amino acids. V was shortened by 4 bases and J by 2 bases, with 12 bases between the two germline ends. The germline V gene has CDR1 MGHDK and CDR2 SYGVNS. The CDR3 DNA reads as TGTGCCAGCAGTGGGGGGTCGACCCCCTACGAGCAGTACTTC. This sequence encodes CASSGGSTPYEQYF.